This note documents a single T cell receptor beta chain sequence. What it recognizes is unknown. Sequencing used immunoSEQ multiplex PCR; TCRdb keeps in-frame clones, though not all of them. The data show around 15,000 clones, 70% to 90% seen once. This sample was taken from a study of T cells in localized non-small cell lung cancer. Overall study results and limits: Highest T cell clonality was seen in uninvolved adjacent lung, surpassing that measured in tumor.

This TCR came from a male donor older than 55 with stage I lung adenocarcinoma. The material was peripheral blood, obtained before any cancer treatment.

CDR3 in amino acids: CASSLGGQVNEKLFF. CDR3 nucleotides: TGTGCCAGCAGCTTGGGGGGACAGGTTAATGAAAAACTGTTTTTT. The rearrangement joins TRBV5-4 to TRBJ1-4, with 8 nucleotides matching TRBD1. Germline CDR1 and CDR2: SGHNT and YYREEE (reference sequence). This CDR3 spans 15 amino acids. Germline trimming cut 0 bases from V and 4 bases from J; bases unmatched to any gene: 2.